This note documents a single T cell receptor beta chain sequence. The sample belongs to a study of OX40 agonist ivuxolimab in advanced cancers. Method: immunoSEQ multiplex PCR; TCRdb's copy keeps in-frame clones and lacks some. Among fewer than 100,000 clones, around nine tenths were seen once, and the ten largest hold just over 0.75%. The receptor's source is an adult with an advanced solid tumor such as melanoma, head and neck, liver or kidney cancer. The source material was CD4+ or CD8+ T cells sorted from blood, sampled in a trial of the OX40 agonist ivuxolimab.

Here the CDR3 DNA reads TGTGCCAGCAGTCGGGAGCAAAACACTGAAGCTTTCTTT. Translating it yields CASSREQNTEAFF. The V call is TRBV6-1, the J call TRBJ1-1; D is undetermined. The V end was cut by 5 bases, the J end by 2 bases, with 9 bases between. The germline V gene encodes CDR1 MNHNS and CDR2 SASEGT. This CDR3 spans 13 amino acids.